These T cell receptor beta chains were read from a single sample in a study of T cells after yellow fever vaccination. TCRdb processed the 5' RACE reads anew with MiXCR; each CDR3 protein has one entry. The sample shows 360,000 or so distinct CDR3 sequences, under 14% of them seen only once. The source material was PBMCs, sampled on the day of the first yellow fever vaccination. These TCRs come from a man aged 18 to 30 who received the YFV17D yellow fever vaccine. CDR3s include the opening cysteine and the closing phenylalanine or tryptophan. Each record gives: D gene, J gene, clone size, V gene, CDR3 protein, CDR3 DNA. A D gene is named only where the DNA matches it firmly. Size is omitted from some rows. Given values are once, few, many or a class for expanded clones.

D: TRBD1
J: TRBJ2-1
size: .
V: TRBV11-2
CDR3: CASSLRQGDQGNNEQFF
DNA: TGTGCCAGCAGCCTGCGACAGGGAGACCAGGGGAACAATGAGCAGTTCTTC

D: .
J: TRBJ2-1
size: .
V: TRBV5-1
CDR3: CASSLAIQGVGFNEQFF
DNA: TGCGCCAGCAGCTTGGCGATACAGGGAGTGGGGTTCAATGAGCAGTTCTTC

D: .
J: TRBJ1-5
size: .
V: TRBV6-1
CDR3: CAMPGHRVVNQPQHF
DNA: TGTGCCATGCCCGGCCACAGGGTTGTCAATCAGCCCCAGCATTTT

D: TRBD1
J: TRBJ2-3
size: few
V: TRBV24-1
CDR3: CATGTVTSTDTQYF
DNA: TGTGCCACCGGGACAGTTACTAGCACAGATACGCAGTATTTT

D: .
J: TRBJ1-4
size: .
V: TRBV9
CDR3: CASSGQLHEKLFF
DNA: TGTGCCAGCAGCGGACAGCTCCATGAAAAACTGTTTTTT

D: TRBD1
J: TRBJ2-7
size: .
V: TRBV19
CDR3: CASSLGTGNFYEQYF
DNA: TGTGCCAGTAGCCTCGGGACAGGGAATTTCTACGAGCAGTACTTC

D: .
J: TRBJ1-5
size: .
V: TRBV27
CDR3: CASSLGLDQPQHF
DNA: TGTGCCAGCAGTTTAGGGTTGGATCAGCCCCAGCATTTT

D: TRBD2
J: TRBJ2-2
size: few
V: TRBV12-3/TRBV12-4
CDR3: CASSVYGTSGGGRLAGELFF
DNA: TGTGCCAGCAGTGTTTACGGGACTAGCGGGGGGGGCCGATTGGCCGGGGAGCTGTTTTTT

D: .
J: TRBJ2-1
size: .
V: TRBV9
CDR3: CASSADKSSYNEQFF
DNA: TGTGCCAGCAGCGCCGACAAGAGCTCCTACAATGAGCAGTTCTTC

D: .
J: TRBJ1-3
size: few
V: TRBV20-1
CDR3: CSAGLNPGPGNTIYF
DNA: TGCAGTGCTGGCCTCAACCCGGGACCTGGAAACACCATATATTTT

D: .
J: TRBJ2-1
size: many
V: TRBV5-4
CDR3: CASRGPGPNEQFF
DNA: TGTGCCAGCAGGGGCCCGGGCCCTAATGAGCAGTTCTTC

D: .
J: TRBJ2-3
size: .
V: TRBV5-4
CDR3: CASKVGQSTDTQYF
DNA: TGTGCCAGCAAAGTGGGGCAGTCCACAGATACGCAGTATTTT

D: .
J: TRBJ2-7
size: few
V: TRBV7-2
CDR3: CASSPTSVSYEQYF
DNA: TGTGCCAGCAGCCCGACATCAGTTTCCTACGAGCAGTACTTC

D: .
J: TRBJ2-2
size: .
V: TRBV5-1
CDR3: CASSFTPSPTGEMFF
DNA: TGCGCCAGCAGCTTTACCCCGAGCCCTACCGGGGAGATGTTTTTT

D: TRBD1
J: TRBJ2-3
size: .
V: TRBV5-6
CDR3: CASSKGQVSTDTQYF
DNA: TGTGCCAGCAGCAAGGGACAGGTTAGCACAGATACGCAGTATTTT

D: TRBD1
J: TRBJ2-2
size: .
V: TRBV10-3
CDR3: CAISEFRTGGFRELFF
DNA: TGTGCCATCAGTGAATTTAGGACAGGGGGCTTCCGGGAGCTGTTTTTT

D: .
J: TRBJ1-2
size: few
V: TRBV5-6
CDR3: CASSLGGGDQNYGYTF
DNA: TGTGCCAGCAGCTTGGGCGGGGGAGACCAGAACTATGGCTACACCTTC

D: .
J: TRBJ2-5
size: few
V: TRBV6-1
CDR3: CAGLRRGEETQYF
DNA: TGTGCCGGGTTACGGCGGGGTGAGGAGACCCAGTACTTC

D: .
J: TRBJ1-3
size: few
V: TRBV6-6
CDR3: CASRWGSGNTIYF
DNA: TGTGCCAGCAGATGGGGCTCTGGAAACACCATATATTTT

D: TRBD1
J: TRBJ2-7
size: many
V: TRBV7-2
CDR3: CASSLTGTGPYEQYF
DNA: TGTGCCAGCAGCTTAACCGGGACAGGGCCCTACGAGCAGTACTTC

D: TRBD1
J: TRBJ1-1
size: few
V: TRBV6-1
CDR3: CASRFLTGGATEAFF
DNA: TGTGCCAGCAGATTCCTAACAGGGGGTGCCACTGAAGCTTTCTTT

D: TRBD1
J: TRBJ1-3
size: .
V: TRBV7-6
CDR3: CASSYRGLGGNTIYF
DNA: TGTGCCAGCAGCTACAGGGGGCTGGGGGGAAACACCATATATTTT

D: TRBD2
J: TRBJ2-3
size: few
V: TRBV7-2
CDR3: CASRPRASGGTDTQYF
DNA: TGTGCCAGCAGACCCCGGGCTAGCGGGGGCACAGATACGCAGTATTTT

D: TRBD2
J: TRBJ2-3
size: .
V: TRBV20-1
CDR3: CSAERGSTDTQYF
DNA: TGCAGTGCAGAGCGGGGGAGCACAGATACGCAGTATTTT

D: .
J: TRBJ1-2
size: few
V: TRBV15
CDR3: CATSITNYGYTF
DNA: TGTGCCACCAGCATTACCAACTATGGCTACACCTTC

D: .
J: TRBJ2-2
size: many
V: TRBV20-1
CDR3: CSAMTGRLSGELFF
DNA: TGCAGTGCGATGACAGGACGTCTTTCCGGGGAGCTGTTTTTT

D: TRBD1
J: TRBJ2-7
size: few
V: TRBV12-3/TRBV12-4
CDR3: CASSSGQGNEQYF
DNA: TGTGCCAGCAGTTCGGGACAGGGAAACGAGCAGTACTTC

D: TRBD2
J: TRBJ2-5
size: .
V: TRBV20-1
CDR3: CSASPLAGVVETQYF
DNA: TGCAGTGCTAGTCCTTTAGCGGGGGTGGTAGAGACCCAGTACTTC

D: .
J: TRBJ2-1
size: .
V: TRBV7-9
CDR3: CASSRSGRPEDEQFF
DNA: TGTGCCAGCAGCCGGAGCGGGCGCCCTGAAGATGAGCAGTTCTTC